This T cell receptor beta chain comes out of a study of cytomegalovirus exposure and HLA in healthy donors. In the PCR, 60 Vbeta and 13 Jbeta primers were used. Assay used: immunoSEQ multiplex PCR; TCRdb lists only in-frame clones, some missing. The table records under 130,000 clones, under 80% of them present only once. About this clone itself: One end of the junction fails to match germline, which may point to a read error.

The CDR3 spans 16 residues. Germline CDR1 and CDR2: SGDLS and YYNGEE. Sequencing input: PBMCs. J is TRBJ1-2 and V is TRBV9; no reliable D call. This TCR was sampled from a woman aged 35 to 49 in good health and CMV-seropositive. CDR3 loop: CASSGGGRSDSYGYTF. The CDR3 nucleotides are TGTGCCAGCAGCGGTGGTGGTCGGAGTGACTCCTATGGTTACACCTTC.